These 9 T cell receptor beta chains share one sample of origin, sequenced in a study of early T cells in non-severe SARS-CoV-2 infection. Via MiXCR, TCRdb re-called the 5' RACE reads, giving one row per CDR3 protein. Among about 60,000 distinct CDR3 sequences listed, less than 10% were seen once. Sequencing was carried out using whole blood. The receptors here all came from an adult who was a healthcare worker with PCR-confirmed SARS-CoV-2 infection or an uninfected control (not recorded which).

A few counts support this clonotype. V and J are TRBV4-2 and TRBJ2-3, with D possibly being TRBD1 (5 bases). The CDR3 has 16 amino acids. V dropped 0 bases and J dropped 4 bases, with 14 bases sitting between them. Germline V gene data show CDR1 as LGHNA and CDR2 as YNFKEQ. CDR3: CASSQEGRGLADTQYF. Here the CDR3 DNA reads TGTGCCAGCAGCCAAGAAGGAAGGGGTTTGGCAGATACGCAGTATTTT.

This clonotype was observed a few times. J is TRBJ2-1 and V is TRBV6-5; perhaps TRBD2 as D (5 bases). The CDR3 totals 13 residues. Germline assignment: CDR1 MNHEY and CDR2 SVGAGI. V was trimmed by 2 bases and J by 6 bases, leaving 8 bases between them. The DNA for the CDR3 is TGTGCCAGCAGTTACGCCGGGGTCAATGAGCAGTTCTTC. It encodes CASSYAGVNEQFF.

The chain carries TRBV2 and TRBJ2-1, with TRBD2 identical over 7 bases. Unmatched junction bases numbered 8, after V lost 6 bases and J lost 6 bases. Germline CDR1 reads SNHLY; CDR2 reads FYNNEI. There are 14 residues in the CDR3. The CDR3 nucleotides read TGTGCCAGCAGAGGACTAGTGACGAGCAATGAGCAGTTCTTC. Its translation is CASRGLVTSNEQFF.

This clonotype was found a few times. This chain connects TRBV5-5 to TRBJ1-1; a possible D gene is TRBD1 (6 bases). The ends were cut back, 0 bases at V and 5 bases at J, with 17 bases in the middle. Germline loops: CDR1 SGHKS, CDR2 YYEKEE (reference sequence). CDR3 length equals 16 residues. The CDR3 loop is CASSLAPTQGWTEAFF. The DNA for the CDR3 is TGTGCCAGCAGCTTGGCCCCGACCCAGGGGTGGACTGAAGCTTTCTTT.

DNA for the CDR3: TGCAGTGCCGTACAGGGTTTGGGCACTGAAGCTTTCTTT. It yields the protein CSAVQGLGTEAFF. The chain employs TRBV20-1 and TRBJ1-1; D may be TRBD1 (6 bases). The ends were cut back, 6 bases at V and 4 bases at J, with 15 bases in the middle. The CDR3 is 13 amino acids. Per germline, CDR1 DFQATT and CDR2 SNEGSKA (reference sequence).

The table lists this clonotype with many counts. The chain joins TRBV15 to TRBJ2-1; TRBD1 matches at 9 bases. V dropped 0 bases and J dropped 4; count of bases not matched to a gene: 7. Germline CDR1 LNHNV, CDR2 YYDKDF (reference sequence). The CDR3 covers 17 residues. CDR3 DNA: TGTGCCACCAGCAGAGATTTCCCGGGACAGGGTTACAATGAGCAGTTCTTC. Protein product: CATSRDFPGQGYNEQFF.

The chain carries TRBV4-2 and TRBJ1-5; weak D call: TRBD1 (5 bases). The CDR3 has 15 amino acids. Deletions cut 3 bases from V and 0 bases from J, with 9 bases between. In germline, CDR1 is LGHNA, CDR2 YNFKEQ. The CDR3 nucleotides are TGTGCCAGCAGCCAGAGAGACAGTAGCAATCAGCCCCAGCATTTT. Amino acid sequence: CASSQRDSSNQPQHF.

This clonotype was counted a few times. The genes are TRBV7-2 and TRBJ1-5; D not certain. The V and J ends lost 6 bases and 3 bases respectively, with 9 bases between them. The CDR3 loop spans 13 amino acids. Per germline, CDR1 SGHTA and CDR2 FQGNSA. The CDR3 region has the DNA TGTGCCAGCAGTTCGGGTATCAATCAGCCCCAGCATTTT. Translating it yields CASSSGINQPQHF.

The chain uses TRBV28 and TRBJ2-3, with TRBD2 identical over 10 bases. J lost 9 bases, V lost 7 bases, and 16 bases had no gene match. The CDR3 covers 16 residues. Per germline, CDR1 MDHEN and CDR2 SYDVKM. CDR3 bases: TGTGCCAGCACCCCCACGGTGGATAGCGGGGGGAGGACGCAGTATTTT. Its protein product is CASTPTVDSGGRTQYF.